This entry lists 26 T cell receptor beta chains sequenced from one sample in a study of tumor-infiltrating lymphocytes in primary liver carcinoma. TCR beta cDNA was prepared out of approximately 500 ng total RNA by means of a constant-region primer. Investigators got TCR beta libraries out of three nested multiplex PCR rounds, done with slightly modified ARM-PCR. Forward primers for TRBV1-TRBV30 and a C-beta reverse primer served the first two PCR rounds, at around 11 cycles each. TCRdb reprocessed the multiplex PCR reads with MiXCR, giving one entry per CDR3 protein. The data contain about 320,000 distinct CDR3 sequences, roughly 60% of them singletons. Alongside blood RNA obtained from unsorted whole blood, germline DNA was also extracted. The source material was peripheral blood. These receptors all come from a man between 40 and 49 years old with primary liver carcinoma and hepatitis B virus infection.

For this clonotype: One end of the junction is discordant with germline, which a read error may explain. The gene calls are TRBV6-5 and TRBJ1-1; D unresolved. Germline-derived CDR1 and CDR2 are MNHEY and SVGAGI. The CDR3 spans 9 residues. CDR3 loop: CVSVPGAFF. The CDR3 bases are TGTGTCAGCGTCCCGGGCGCTTTCTTT.

As regards this clonotype: A read error may be the cause here, since a much bigger clone is one base away. The rearrangement uses TRBV12-3 or TRBV12-4 and TRBJ2-7; 8 bases are a match to TRBD2. The CDR3 consists of 13 residues. V gave up 7 bases and J gave up 6 bases; unmatched junction bases: 8. CDR3 protein: CASNYGLAGEQYF. Written as DNA, the CDR3 is TGTGCCAGCAATTACGGACTAGCTGGCGAGCAGTACTTC.

This clonotype was seen a few times. The chain joins TRBV5-4 to TRBJ1-3; D possibly corresponds to TRBD1 (5 bases). V lost 1 base and J lost 4, with 12 bases in between. The CDR3 has 15 residues. The V gene's germline CDR1 is SGHNT and CDR2 YYREEE (reference sequence). This CDR3 is CASSLQRGSGNTIYF. CDR3 sequence (DNA): TGTGCCAGCAGCTTGCAAAGGGGCTCCGGAAACACCATATATTTT.

Notes on this clonotype: It may be a read error: a sequence one base away is much more abundant. The chain links TRBV6-6 to TRBJ2-4; D not certain. Between the trimmed V and J ends, which lost 6 bases and 9 bases, there was a span of 15 bases. The CDR3 has 13 amino acids. Germline CDR1 reads MNHNY; CDR2 reads SVGAGI (reference sequence). CDR3 in amino acids: CASRSLIESIQYF. CDR3 DNA: TGTGCCAGCAGAAGTCTCATAGAAAGCATTCAGTACTTC.

A remark on this clonotype: This may be a read error: a much more frequent sequence differs by one nucleotide. The conserved closing phenylalanine or tryptophan is absent in this CDR3, likely reflecting a read error. V usage is TRBV4-2 and J usage is TRBJ2-5; no clear D. The V gene lost 4 bases and the J gene lost 0 bases, with 9 bases spanning the gap. Germline V lookup: CDR1 LGHNA, CDR2 YNFKEQ. The CDR3 covers 14 residues. The CDR3: CASSPLAYQETQYL. The CDR3, as DNA: TGTGCCAGCAGCCCGCTGGCCTACCAAGAGACCCAGTACTTA.

For this clonotype: At one of its ends the junction is not consistent with the germline gene, which may arise from a read error. V and J are TRBV29-1 and TRBJ2-7, with TRBD2 matching over 7 bases. CDR3 length: 12 amino acids. The germline V gene has CDR1 SQVTM and CDR2 ANQGSEA. CDR3: CSASGTSRERYF. CDR3 in DNA: TGCAGCGCCTCTGGGACGTCGCGGGAGCGGTACTTC.

With regard to this clonotype: Being one base from a much bigger clone, this may be a read error. J is TRBJ2-7 and V is TRBV12-3 or TRBV12-4; D may be TRBD1 (6 bases). With 1 base removed from V and 7 bases from J, the gap between germline ends came to 11 bases. This CDR3 has 13 residues. This CDR3 is CASSLDRDREQYF. The CDR3 DNA is TGTGCCAGCAGTTTAGACAGGGATAGAGAGCAGTACTTC.

As to this clonotype: One base away lies a much larger clone, so this may be a sequencing read error. The chain joins TRBV29-1 to TRBJ1-2; 8 bases line up with TRBD1. V was clipped by 0 bases and J by 7 bases; unmatched bases: 13. The length of the CDR3 is 16 residues. Germline loops: CDR1 SQVTM, CDR2 ANQGSEA. The CDR3: CSVEDPGGTDSSGYTF. The CDR3, as DNA: TGCAGCGTTGAAGACCCAGGGGGCACGGATAGTAGTGGCTACACCTTC.

On this clonotype: This may come from a read error, since a much larger clone is one base off. The rearrangement joins TRBV6-5 to TRBJ1-1, with D hard to call. CDR1 is MNHEY and CDR2 is SVGAGI in the germline V gene. This CDR3 is built from 12 residues. CDR3 loop: CASSRVWVKLSF. The CDR3 DNA sequence: TGTGCCAGCAGCCGCGTGTGGGTCAAGCTTTCTTTT.

The chain is built from TRBV21-1 and TRBJ2-3; TRBD1 reflects the table's D call only, with no check against the DNA. TRBV21-1 is tagged as a pseudogene. There are 21 residues in the CDR3. CDR3 loop: CASSGPGSKGVDPGSTDTQYF. In DNA form, the CDR3 reads TGTGCCAGCAGCGGGCCCGGAAGCAAGGGGGTCGACCCCGGGAGCACAGATACGCAGTATTTT.

The CDR3 sequence: CAYSLDGIGGNEQFF. The CDR3 nucleotides are TGTGCCTACAGCTTAGATGGTATTGGGGGAAATGAGCAGTTCTTC. The chain uses TRBV11-2 and TRBJ2-1; D tentatively fits TRBD1 or TRBD2 (5 bases each). Per the germline V gene, CDR1 is SGHAT and CDR2 is FQNNGV. Trimming cost V 11 bases and J 7 bases, with 24 bases left between them. The CDR3 is 15 amino acids.

Ten or more counts support this clonotype. The chain uses TRBV6-1 and TRBJ1-2; D is unclear. V lost 2 bases and J lost 1, with 5 bases in between. This CDR3 is 13 amino acids long. The germline CDR1 and CDR2 sequences are MNHNS and SASEGT. CDR3 DNA: TGTGCCAGCAGTGAATCTTTTAACTATGGCTACACCTTC. Encoded protein: CASSESFNYGYTF.

To note about this clonotype: Its ends do not fully match the called genes, so a read error is possible. The chain recombines TRBV6-2 or TRBV6-3 with TRBJ1-1; D remains ambiguous. This CDR3 contains 11 residues. Germline CDR1 MNHEY, CDR2 SVGEGT. The CDR3 nucleotides read TGTGTCAGCGGAGGATTCACTGAAGCTTTCTTT. It translates to CVSGGFTEAFF.

This clonotype was picked up one time. At one boundary the junction diverges from the germline segment, which might be a read error. The V call is TRBV11-2, the J call TRBJ2-5, with a tentative D call TRBD2 (6 bases). This CDR3 is 15 amino acids long. Germline V gives CDR1 SGHAT, CDR2 FQNNGV. The DNA for the CDR3 is TGTGCCAGCAGCTTAGCACCAGCGGGTGGAGAGGCCCAGTACTTC. Residues: CASSLAPAGGEAQYF.

A note on this clonotype: A much larger clone differs from this one at a single base, so this may be a read error. As DNA, the CDR3 is TGCGCCAGCAGCCATGATCATCAGCGGGAGGGCCTTAAGGAGACCCAGTACTTC. Its translation is CASSHDHQREGLKETQYF. The V call is TRBV4-2, the J call TRBJ2-5, with 10 bases identical to TRBD2. Germline V lookup: CDR1 LGHNA, CDR2 YNFKEQ. The CDR3 loop spans 18 amino acids.

A word on this clonotype: A much bigger clone sits one base away, suggesting this may be a read error. V gene TRBV10-1 combines with J gene TRBJ2-7, with D unclear. Germline values: CDR1 WNHNN, CDR2 SYGVQD (reference sequence). This CDR3 region has 14 residues. For the CDR3, the DNA is TGCGCCAGCCGTGAGGTTGGTGATTCCTACGAGCAGTACTTC. The encoded protein is CASREVGDSYEQYF.

Of note for this clonotype: A much bigger clone sits one base away, suggesting this may be a read error. The chain carries TRBV29-1 and TRBJ1-1, with D uncertain. CDR1 SQVTM and CDR2 ANQGSEA come from the germline V gene. The CDR3 loop spans 13 amino acids. CDR3 region: CSAAQNMNTVAFF. CDR3 bases: TGCAGCGCCGCACAGAATATGAACACTGTAGCTTTCTTT.

This clonotype appeared a single time. Since a much larger clone is just one base distant, this may be a read error. The chain recombines TRBV12-3 or TRBV12-4 with TRBJ2-5; D not resolved. This CDR3 is 13 amino acids long. The CDR3 sequence: CASSFLAQEIQYF. The CDR3 region has the DNA TGTGCCAGCAGTTTTCTGGCGCAAGAGATCCAGTACTTC.

To note about this clonotype: Sequence at one end of the junction differs from germline and may be a read error. The chain carries TRBV5-1 and TRBJ2-2; a possible D gene is TRBD1 (5 bases). CDR1 is SGHRS and CDR2 is YFSETQ in the germline V gene. The CDR3 extends over 16 amino acids. CDR3 protein: CASSPQGVSNTGELFF. The CDR3 DNA sequence: TGCGCCAGCAGCCCCCAAGGGGTCTCGAATACCGGGGAGCTGTTTTTT.

This chain connects TRBV14 to TRBJ2-7; 8 bases are a match to TRBD2. Trimming at V came to 1 base and at J to 5 bases, leaving 7 bases not matched to a gene. The CDR3 extends over 15 amino acids. CDR1 and CDR2 from the germline V gene are SGHDN and FVKESK. The CDR3: CASSQGAGVRNEQYF. The CDR3 nucleotides read TGTGCCAGCAGCCAAGGAGCGGGAGTTCGTAACGAGCAGTACTTC.

CDR3 in amino acids: CASSLVQGAINEQFF. DNA for the CDR3: TGTGCCAGCAGCTTAGTACAGGGGGCCATCAATGAGCAGTTCTTC. The chain links TRBV7-9 to TRBJ2-1, with 9 bases identical to TRBD1. CDR3 length: 15 amino acids. V lost 1 base, J lost 6 bases, and 4 bases stayed unmatched. Germline assignment: CDR1 SEHNR and CDR2 FQNEAQ (reference sequence).

A note on this clonotype: A much larger clone sits a single nucleotide away, making a read error possible. The CDR3 reads CASSQVGGGSSHEQYF. The CDR3 coding sequence is TGTGCCAGCAGCCAAGTCGGGGGCGGGAGTTCCCACGAGCAGTACTTC. The V and J genes are TRBV4-2 and TRBJ2-7; D perhaps matches TRBD2 (7 bases). Trimming took off 1 base at V and 5 bases at J, with 18 bases between the two ends. This CDR3 spans 16 amino acids. The germline V gene encodes CDR1 LGHNA and CDR2 YNFKEQ.

This clonotype was seen more than once but under ten times. The genes are TRBV6-1 and TRBJ1-5; 9 nucleotides align to TRBD1. Per the germline V gene, CDR1 is MNHNS and CDR2 is SASEGT. V lost 5 bases to trimming and J lost 5 bases; unmatched junction nucleotides: 4. The CDR3 is 14 residues long. The CDR3 DNA sequence: TGTGCCAGCAGTCGACAGGGGGTCGATCAGCCCCAGCATTTT. Amino acid sequence: CASSRQGVDQPQHF.

This clonotype was detected only once. The junction and the germline gene differ at one end; a read error may be behind it. The rearrangement uses TRBV12-3 or TRBV12-4 and TRBJ2-1; no definite D call. The CDR3 contains 13 residues. As DNA, the CDR3 is TGTGCCGGCAGTTTAAATTTGGGGTTTGAGCTGTTCTTC. Translation: CAGSLNLGFELFF.

In its sample, this clonotype was seen many times. This rearrangement joins TRBV11-2 to TRBJ2-7; possible D gene TRBD2, 5 bases. Per germline, CDR1 SGHAT and CDR2 FQNNGV. Trimming cost V 3 bases and J 7 bases, with 16 bases left between them. The CDR3 is 14 amino acids. The CDR3 sequence is CASSFGSGNGEQYF. The CDR3 bases are TGTGCCAGCAGCTTTGGTTCGGGAAATGGAGAGCAGTACTTC.

A remark on this clonotype: A read error is possible here, since a much larger clone lies one base away. The chain links TRBV29-1 to TRBJ2-1; 7 nucleotides match TRBD2. The trim removed 7 bases at V and 11 bases at J, leaving 17 bases unmatched. Germline V gene data show CDR1 as SQVTM and CDR2 as ANQGSEA. CDR3 length: 14 residues. The DNA for the CDR3 is TGCAGCGCGTTGCTGGGAGGGCCATGGAATAAGCAGTTCTTC. Its protein is CSALLGGPWNKQFF.